Following are 2 T cell receptor beta chains from one sample sequenced in a study of control samples from healthy donors and cancer patients (dated by TCRdb to 2020 to 2022). The protocol used for the library was the immunoSEQ multiplex PCR assay. TCRdb limited this immuneACCESS table to in-frame rearrangements with V and J called. A share of clones is missing; checked studies link under half to unresolved V genes, and the rest is unexplained. Recorded for this sample are 150,000 to 200,000 clones; over 85% of them occurred a single time. Around 12% of the sample rests with the top ten. Material: blood. The receptors originated from a man aged 25-45 years in good health.

The rearrangement links TRBV19 to TRBJ2-7; D not certain. This CDR3 comprises 13 residues. Trimming shortened V by 8 bases and J by 9 bases, and 20 bases separated the two germline ends. The germline CDR1 and CDR2 sequences are LNHDA and SQIVND (reference sequence). The CDR3 DNA sequence: TGTGCCAGTGGCGCCACGACCTCGGCAGGGCAGTACTTC. Its protein product is CASGATTSAGQYF.

The chain carries TRBV12-3 or TRBV12-4 and TRBJ1-1, with 7 bases identical to TRBD1. This CDR3 has 12 amino acids. V lost 7 bases to trimming and J lost 7 bases; unmatched junction nucleotides: 6. CDR3 loop: CASTLDRLEAFF. In DNA, the CDR3 is TGTGCCAGCACCCTGGACAGGCTTGAAGCTTTCTTT.